This paragraph reports one TCR beta chain. The antigen is not known. This entry comes from a study of PD-1 blockade in classical Hodgkin lymphoma. Trimming removed 3 bases from V and 3 bases from J, with 2 bases in between. This CDR3 region has 12 residues. Germline V gene data show CDR1 as KGHSH and CDR2 as LQKENI. Sequencing was performed with immunoSEQ multiplex PCR; in TCRdb, only in-frame clones are kept and a portion is missing. The sample gives more than 90,000 clones, approximately 78% of which show up once; 8% to 9.5% is in the top ten. Study outcomes and limitations: Patients newly diagnosed and complete responders had comparable baseline diversity. Differences between repertoires have undefined causes, possibly disease activity or prior therapy. CD4+ TCR diversity rose significantly by C4D1, and CD8+ TCR diversity did not.

As to time point: cycle 4 day 1 (C4D1), after more than 5 weeks of nivolumab. All patients experienced relapse after autologous stem cell transplantation, and brentuximab vedotin exposure was variable. The receptor comes from a human donor with classical Hodgkin lymphoma. This chain uses TRBV18 with TRBJ2-2, with D unclear. Here the sequenced sample was peripheral blood mononuclear cells (PBMCs), taken before the fourth cycle of nivolumab. The CDR3 DNA is TGTGCCAGCTCACCCGACACCGGGGAGCTGTTTTTT. Protein sequence: CASSPDTGELFF.